This T cell receptor beta chain comes out of a study of beta chain features in type 1 diabetes. Only a few counts were recorded for this clone. Its target is not known. As every portion of the isolated RNA was reverse transcribed, the sequencing read expressed TCRB transcripts. Profiled with immunoSEQ multiplex PCR; TCRdb holds only in-frame clones, not every one. The top ten hold roughly 0.44% of the sample, which has about 340,000 clones, approximately 8% seen once. Germline CDR1 is SEHNR and CDR2 is FQNEAQ (reference sequence). V lost 3 bases and J lost 0; bases outside the gene matches: 12. The CDR3 runs to 18 residues. General study points: For patients, the naive, central memory and Treg TCRB repertoires appeared more alike than for healthy donors. The influence of HLA type on TCRB rearrangement stayed undetermined.

Sorted populations were all over 95% pure. This chain connects TRBV7-9 to TRBJ1-1, with 8 bases aligning to TRBD1. The TCR sequence derives from a woman aged 18-29 years in good health. Sequenced input: central memory CD4+ T cells from blood. The CDR3 sequence: CASSFRPGGAGMNTEAFF. As DNA, the CDR3 is TGTGCCAGCAGCTTCCGACCAGGGGGCGCGGGTATGAACACTGAAGCTTTCTTT.